The 7 T cell receptor beta chains below all came from one sample that was sequenced in a study of breast tumors, draining lymph nodes, adjacent tissues. One entry per CDR3 protein results from TCRdb running MiXCR on the multiplex PCR reads. The sample consists of approximately 230,000 distinct CDR3 sequences, under 40% of them appearing once. The lymph nodes were axillary draining lymph nodes from breast cancer patients. The sequenced sample consisted of axillary lymph node tissue. Receptors were obtained from a female donor with breast cancer. Some clones in this sample may be carry-over from other donors' samples.

The chain carries TRBV5-6 and TRBJ2-5, with no clear D. From germline, CDR1 is SGHDT and CDR2 YYEEEE. Trimming removed 0 bases at V and 4 bases at J, with 13 bases between. This CDR3 contains 15 residues. The CDR3 region has the DNA TGTGCCAGCAGCTTGGACGGGCCCCGAGGAGAGACCCAGTACTTC. Its protein product is CASSLDGPRGETQYF.

The J gene is TRBJ2-1, the V gene TRBV6-1; 12 bases align to TRBD2. The CDR3 has 19 residues. CDR1 MNHNS and CDR2 SASEGT come from the germline V gene. Losses at the gene ends were 7 bases for V and 0 bases for J; bases not matched to a gene: 13. DNA of the CDR3: TGTGCCAGCACCCCGAGGTGGCTAGCGGGAGGGAGCTCCTACAATGAGCAGTTCTTC. Protein: CASTPRWLAGGSSYNEQFF.

V is TRBV2 and J is TRBJ1-2; maybe TRBD1 (6 bases). The CDR3 is made up of 18 amino acids. Germline V gives CDR1 SNHLY, CDR2 FYNNEI. Trimming stripped 6 bases from V and 0 bases from J, with 23 bases between. CDR3 region: CASRPAGRGGTSNYGYTF. As DNA, the CDR3 is TGTGCCAGCAGGCCCGCCGGGCGTGGTGGGACATCTAACTATGGCTACACCTTC.

There are many counts of this clonotype. This rearrangement joins TRBV15 to TRBJ2-7; D uncertain. The germline V gene has CDR1 LNHNV and CDR2 YYDKDF (reference sequence). The CDR3 runs to 12 residues. V lost 4 bases and J lost 0, with 4 bases in between. CDR3 sequence (DNA): TGTGCCACCAGCACCGGCTCCTACGAGCAGTACTTC. It is translated as CATSTGSYEQYF.

This clonotype was counted ten times or more. V is TRBV10-3 and J is TRBJ2-3, with TRBD2 matching 10 bases. This CDR3 is built from 16 residues. The junction had 8 bases not matched to a gene; V was cut back by 4 bases and J by 4 bases. Germline assignment: CDR1 ENHRY and CDR2 SYGVKD. CDR3 loop: CAISGLAGVDPDTQYF. As DNA, the CDR3 is TGTGCCATCAGTGGGCTAGCGGGAGTCGATCCAGATACGCAGTATTTT.

This clonotype was detected ten times or more. The chain links TRBV5-1 to TRBJ2-5, with D possibly being TRBD2 (5 bases). The V and J ends lost 0 bases and 7 bases respectively, with 10 bases between them. This CDR3 has 13 amino acids. The germline CDR1 and CDR2 sequences are SGHRS and YFSETQ. For the CDR3, the DNA is TGCGCCAGCAGCTTGGGGGCCGAGGGGACCCAGTACTTC. Amino acid sequence: CASSLGAEGTQYF.

This clonotype has at least ten counts. The V call is TRBV2, the J call TRBJ2-7; D might be TRBD2 (6 bases). The germline V gene encodes CDR1 SNHLY and CDR2 FYNNEI. V was shortened by 7 bases and J by 4 bases, with 20 bases between the two germline ends. This CDR3 has 15 residues. The CDR3 is CASTKKEGFSYEQYF. In nucleotides, the CDR3 is TGTGCCAGCACCAAAAAGGAGGGTTTCTCGTACGAGCAGTACTTC.